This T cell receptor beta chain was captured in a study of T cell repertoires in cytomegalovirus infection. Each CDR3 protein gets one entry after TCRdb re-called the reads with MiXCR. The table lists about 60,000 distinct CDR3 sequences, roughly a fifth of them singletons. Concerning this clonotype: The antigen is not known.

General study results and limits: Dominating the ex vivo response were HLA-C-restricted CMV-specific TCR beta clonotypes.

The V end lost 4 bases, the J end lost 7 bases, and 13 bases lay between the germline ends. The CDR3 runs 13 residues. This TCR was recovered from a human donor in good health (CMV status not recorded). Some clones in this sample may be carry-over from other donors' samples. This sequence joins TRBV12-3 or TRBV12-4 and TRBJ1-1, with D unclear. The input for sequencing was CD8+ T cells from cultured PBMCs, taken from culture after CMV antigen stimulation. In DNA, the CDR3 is TGTGCCAGCAGTTCCCTTCTGTTGGGTGAAGCTTTCTTT. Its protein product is CASSSLLLGEAFF.